A selection of T cell receptor beta chains follows, all from one sample in a study of T cells in Graves' hyperthyroidism and ophthalmopathy. TCRdb processed the multiplex PCR reads anew with MiXCR; each CDR3 protein has one entry. Here the sample spans about 840,000 distinct CDR3 sequences, roughly 40% being singletons. Sequenced input: blood. The source of these receptors is a man between 18 and 29 years old with Graves' hyperthyroidism. CDR3s include the opening cysteine and the closing phenylalanine or tryptophan. Each record gives: clone size, D gene, V gene, J gene, CDR3 DNA, CDR3 protein. A D gene is named only where the DNA matches it firmly. Not all rows give a size; the values are once, few, many and, for expanded clones, a class.

clone_size: .
d_call: TRBD2
v_call: TRBV20-1
j_call: TRBJ2-2
cdr3_nt: TGCAGTGCCGTCGTTAGCGGGGGGGGCGGGGAGCTGTTTTTT
cdr3_aa: CSAVVSGGGGELFF

clone_size: .
d_call: .
v_call: TRBV12-3/TRBV12-4
j_call: TRBJ2-7
cdr3_nt: TGTGCCAGCAGTTCAACCCCGGGGCCTAGCTCCTACGAGCAGTACTTC
cdr3_aa: CASSSTPGPSSYEQYF

clone_size: many
d_call: .
v_call: TRBV29-1
j_call: TRBJ2-2
cdr3_nt: TGCAGCGTTGATAGTGGAGCCGGGGAGCTGTTTTTT
cdr3_aa: CSVDSGAGELFF

clone_size: .
d_call: .
v_call: TRBV5-4
j_call: TRBJ1-2
cdr3_nt: TGTGCCAGCAGCGCTATCGGGAGTAACTATGGCTACACCTTC
cdr3_aa: CASSAIGSNYGYTF

clone_size: few
d_call: .
v_call: TRBV7-2
j_call: TRBJ2-5
cdr3_nt: TGTGCCAGCAGCTTGATTTCGGGGTGGTTGGAGGGAGAGACCCAGTACTTC
cdr3_aa: CASSLISGWLEGETQYF

clone_size: many
d_call: .
v_call: TRBV24-1
j_call: TRBJ2-2
cdr3_nt: TGTGCCACACAGGGTTATTTCGGGGAGCTGTTTTTT
cdr3_aa: CATQGYFGELFF

clone_size: many
d_call: .
v_call: TRBV7-9
j_call: TRBJ2-7
cdr3_nt: TGTGCCAGCAGCTTAGACGAGGGACCCTACGAGCAGTACTTC
cdr3_aa: CASSLDEGPYEQYF

clone_size: .
d_call: TRBD1
v_call: TRBV29-1
j_call: TRBJ1-4
cdr3_nt: TGCAGCGTTGCCCAGGGGGATGAAAAACTGTTTTTT
cdr3_aa: CSVAQGDEKLFF

clone_size: once
d_call: TRBD2
v_call: TRBV4-1
j_call: TRBJ2-7
cdr3_nt: TGCGCCAGCAGCCAAGGGTCCCCGGGACTAGCGGCTTGGTACGAGCAGTACTTC
cdr3_aa: CASSQGSPGLAAWYEQYF

clone_size: .
d_call: TRBD1
v_call: TRBV7-9
j_call: TRBJ2-5
cdr3_nt: TGTGCCAGCAGTTTGTCGACAGGGGCAGGGGAGACCCAGTACTTC
cdr3_aa: CASSLSTGAGETQYF

clone_size: .
d_call: TRBD1
v_call: TRBV7-2
j_call: TRBJ1-4
cdr3_nt: TGTGCCAGCAGCTTATCAGGGGGACAGCGGAATGAAAAACTGTTTTTT
cdr3_aa: CASSLSGGQRNEKLFF

clone_size: .
d_call: .
v_call: TRBV5-8
j_call: TRBJ2-7
cdr3_nt: TGTGCCAGCAGCTTATATCAAGGGAGCTCCTACGAGCAGTACTTC
cdr3_aa: CASSLYQGSSYEQYF

clone_size: .
d_call: TRBD1
v_call: TRBV2
j_call: TRBJ1-4
cdr3_nt: TGTGCCAGCAGTAAGGGACAGTCTAATGAAAAACTGTTTTTT
cdr3_aa: CASSKGQSNEKLFF

clone_size: .
d_call: .
v_call: TRBV19
j_call: TRBJ1-3
cdr3_nt: TGTGCCAGTAGTCCACAGGGAAGCACCATATATTTT
cdr3_aa: CASSPQGSTIYF

clone_size: .
d_call: TRBD1
v_call: TRBV11-1
j_call: TRBJ2-5
cdr3_nt: TGTGCCAGCAGCCCCGGGACAGGGGGCGGCCAGTACTTC
cdr3_aa: CASSPGTGGGQYF

clone_size: .
d_call: .
v_call: TRBV10-3
j_call: TRBJ1-1
cdr3_nt: TGTGCCAGCAGACCAGACAGTAACACTGAAGCTTTCTTT
cdr3_aa: CASRPDSNTEAFF

clone_size: .
d_call: .
v_call: TRBV6-6
j_call: TRBJ1-4
cdr3_nt: TGTGCCAGCAGTTACCTACTAGAGGGCGAAAAACTGTTTTTT
cdr3_aa: CASSYLLEGEKLFF

clone_size: .
d_call: .
v_call: TRBV2
j_call: TRBJ2-2
cdr3_nt: TGTGCCAGCAGTGGGTTAGGGACCAGGGAGCTGTTTTTT
cdr3_aa: CASSGLGTRELFF

clone_size: .
d_call: TRBD1
v_call: TRBV7-9
j_call: TRBJ1-3
cdr3_nt: TGTGCCACCCCGGGACAGGGCTTTTTTGGCTCTGGAAACACCATATATTTT
cdr3_aa: CATPGQGFFGSGNTIYF

clone_size: .
d_call: TRBD2
v_call: TRBV20-1
j_call: TRBJ2-3
cdr3_nt: TGCAGTGCTAGAGTGGCTAGCGGGGGTAGCACAGATACGCAGTATTTT
cdr3_aa: CSARVASGGSTDTQYF

clone_size: .
d_call: .
v_call: TRBV9
j_call: TRBJ2-7
cdr3_nt: TGTGCCAGCAGCGTTTTCTCCGGCTCCTACGAGCAGTACTTC
cdr3_aa: CASSVFSGSYEQYF

clone_size: few
d_call: .
v_call: TRBV5-6
j_call: TRBJ1-2
cdr3_nt: TGTGCCAGCAGCTTGAACAGGGTCCACTATGGCTACACCTTC
cdr3_aa: CASSLNRVHYGYTF

clone_size: .
d_call: .
v_call: TRBV5-1
j_call: TRBJ2-7
cdr3_nt: TGCGCCAGCAGCTCATCGGACGGGCCCTACGAGCAGTACTTC
cdr3_aa: CASSSSDGPYEQYF

clone_size: .
d_call: TRBD1
v_call: TRBV6-5
j_call: TRBJ2-2
cdr3_nt: TGTGCCAGCAGTTCTTACAGGGGTTCCGGGGAGCTGTTTTTT
cdr3_aa: CASSSYRGSGELFF

clone_size: few
d_call: TRBD1
v_call: TRBV7-9
j_call: TRBJ2-7
cdr3_nt: TGTGCCAGCAGCCCTCGGACAGGGAAGTTAGGCGAGCAGTACTTC
cdr3_aa: CASSPRTGKLGEQYF

clone_size: few
d_call: .
v_call: TRBV6-5
j_call: TRBJ2-5
cdr3_nt: TGTGCCAGCATCGCCCACCGGGGGTCAGAGACCCAGTACTTC
cdr3_aa: CASIAHRGSETQYF

clone_size: once
d_call: TRBD1
v_call: TRBV11-2
j_call: TRBJ1-1
cdr3_nt: TGTGCCAGCAGCTTAAACAGGGGGAGGATGAACACTGAAGCTTTCTTT
cdr3_aa: CASSLNRGRMNTEAFF

clone_size: .
d_call: TRBD2
v_call: TRBV7-2
j_call: TRBJ2-5
cdr3_nt: TGTGCCAGCAGCTCTTTAATTAGTGGGGGACTAGCGGGTCTCCAAGAGACCCAGTACTTC
cdr3_aa: CASSSLISGGLAGLQETQYF

clone_size: few
d_call: TRBD1
v_call: TRBV7-9
j_call: TRBJ2-7
cdr3_nt: TGTGCCAGCAGCTCCCGGGACAGGGCATCCTACGAGCAGTACTTC
cdr3_aa: CASSSRDRASYEQYF

clone_size: .
d_call: .
v_call: TRBV10-3
j_call: TRBJ2-5
cdr3_nt: TGTGCCATCAGTGAACAGGGAGGAGAGACCCAGTACTTC
cdr3_aa: CAISEQGGETQYF

clone_size: .
d_call: .
v_call: TRBV2
j_call: TRBJ1-5
cdr3_nt: TGTGCCAGCAGTGGAATGGATCAGCCCCAGCATTTT
cdr3_aa: CASSGMDQPQHF

clone_size: .
d_call: .
v_call: TRBV7-9
j_call: TRBJ2-7
cdr3_nt: TGTGCCAGCAGTTACTGCAAGGGGACCGAGACCTACGAGCAGTACTTC
cdr3_aa: CASSYCKGTETYEQYF

clone_size: many
d_call: TRBD1
v_call: TRBV7-2
j_call: TRBJ1-3
cdr3_nt: TGTGCCAGCAGCTTTGGGGACAGCATGGGAAACACCATATATTTT
cdr3_aa: CASSFGDSMGNTIYF

clone_size: .
d_call: .
v_call: TRBV2
j_call: TRBJ2-5
cdr3_nt: TGTGCCAGCAGTGAAAAGAACCAAGAGACCCAGTACTTC
cdr3_aa: CASSEKNQETQYF

clone_size: few
d_call: .
v_call: TRBV20-1
j_call: TRBJ1-5
cdr3_nt: TGCAGCGCTACCCCGGGGGCGGGCAATCAGCCCCAGCATTTT
cdr3_aa: CSATPGAGNQPQHF

clone_size: many
d_call: .
v_call: TRBV7-9
j_call: TRBJ1-1
cdr3_nt: TGTGCCAGCAGCTTTAGGGAATTCACTGAAGCTTTCTTT
cdr3_aa: CASSFREFTEAFF

clone_size: .
d_call: TRBD2
v_call: TRBV2
j_call: TRBJ2-3
cdr3_nt: TGTGCCAGCAGTGAAGGGACTAGCGGGAGTTGGGATACGCAGTATTTT
cdr3_aa: CASSEGTSGSWDTQYF

clone_size: few
d_call: TRBD2
v_call: TRBV10-3
j_call: TRBJ2-7
cdr3_nt: TGTGCCTCCCTTTCCCTAGCGGGAGGCGACGAGCAGTACTTC
cdr3_aa: CASLSLAGGDEQYF

clone_size: .
d_call: .
v_call: TRBV10-3
j_call: TRBJ1-1
cdr3_nt: TGTGCCATCAAGGGGATGGAGATGAACACTGAAGCTTTCTTT
cdr3_aa: CAIKGMEMNTEAFF

clone_size: many
d_call: .
v_call: TRBV15
j_call: TRBJ2-7
cdr3_nt: TGTGCCACCAGAGGGGCCTACGAGCAGTACTTC
cdr3_aa: CATRGAYEQYF

clone_size: once
d_call: TRBD1
v_call: TRBV29-1
j_call: TRBJ1-1
cdr3_nt: TGCAGCGCCCGGGGCGGGACAGGTAGTATGAACACTGAAGCTTTCTTT
cdr3_aa: CSARGGTGSMNTEAFF

clone_size: few
d_call: TRBD1
v_call: TRBV7-2
j_call: TRBJ1-1
cdr3_nt: TGTGCCAGCAGCAGGGACAGGGTAGGGACTGAAGCTTTCTTT
cdr3_aa: CASSRDRVGTEAFF

clone_size: many
d_call: .
v_call: TRBV19
j_call: TRBJ1-2
cdr3_nt: TGTGCCAGTAGTATAGGGGGAGCAGGCTACACCTTC
cdr3_aa: CASSIGGAGYTF

clone_size: many
d_call: .
v_call: TRBV24-1
j_call: TRBJ1-1
cdr3_nt: TGTGCCACCAGTGCTGGGGACACCCAAACGGCTGAAGCTTTCTTT
cdr3_aa: CATSAGDTQTAEAFF

clone_size: few
d_call: .
v_call: TRBV7-9
j_call: TRBJ2-6
cdr3_nt: TGTGCCAGTTCGCCGGCGTATCTTCACTCTGGGGCCAACGTCCTGACTTTC
cdr3_aa: CASSPAYLHSGANVLTF

clone_size: .
d_call: .
v_call: TRBV5-1
j_call: TRBJ2-6
cdr3_nt: TGTGCCAGCAGACCAGGGTTCTCTGGGGCCAACGTCCTGACTTTC
cdr3_aa: CASRPGFSGANVLTF

clone_size: .
d_call: TRBD2
v_call: TRBV25-1
j_call: TRBJ2-5
cdr3_nt: TGTGCCATCAGTGCTAGGGAGGGACTTTCAGGGACCCAGTACTTC
cdr3_aa: CAISAREGLSGTQYF

clone_size: .
d_call: TRBD1
v_call: TRBV7-9
j_call: TRBJ1-2
cdr3_nt: TGTGCCAGCAGCTTAGGCGGGACAGGTTTCTCTGGCTACACCTTC
cdr3_aa: CASSLGGTGFSGYTF

clone_size: .
d_call: .
v_call: TRBV7-2
j_call: TRBJ2-7
cdr3_nt: TGTGCCAGCTCGCAAGGACAGCACTCCTACGAGCAGTACTTC
cdr3_aa: CASSQGQHSYEQYF

clone_size: .
d_call: TRBD1
v_call: TRBV19
j_call: TRBJ1-1
cdr3_nt: TGTGCCAGTAGTCGGACCGGGACAGGGGATACTGAAGCTTTCTTT
cdr3_aa: CASSRTGTGDTEAFF

clone_size: .
d_call: TRBD1
v_call: TRBV11-2
j_call: TRBJ1-1
cdr3_nt: TGTGCCTGGACGGGGGAAACAGGGGCTGAAGCTTTCTTT
cdr3_aa: CAWTGETGAEAFF

clone_size: .
d_call: .
v_call: TRBV9
j_call: TRBJ1-1
cdr3_nt: TGTGCCAGCAGTGTCTCCTCGGAGGCTGAAGCTTTCTTT
cdr3_aa: CASSVSSEAEAFF

clone_size: many
d_call: .
v_call: TRBV7-9
j_call: TRBJ2-7
cdr3_nt: TGTGCCAGCAGCTTAGCTCCGCGGGCTTCGTACGAGCAGTACTTC
cdr3_aa: CASSLAPRASYEQYF

clone_size: many
d_call: .
v_call: TRBV29-1
j_call: TRBJ2-5
cdr3_nt: TGCAGCTTTTACGAGGAGACCCAGTACTTC
cdr3_aa: CSFYEETQYF

clone_size: .
d_call: .
v_call: TRBV2
j_call: TRBJ1-6
cdr3_nt: TGTGCAGACAGTGGCGGTTCACCCCTCCACTTT
cdr3_aa: CADSGGSPLHF

clone_size: .
d_call: TRBD1
v_call: TRBV7-2
j_call: TRBJ1-4
cdr3_nt: TGTGCCAGCAGCGGTGGGACAGGCACCGCAACTAATGAAAAACTGTTTTTT
cdr3_aa: CASSGGTGTATNEKLFF